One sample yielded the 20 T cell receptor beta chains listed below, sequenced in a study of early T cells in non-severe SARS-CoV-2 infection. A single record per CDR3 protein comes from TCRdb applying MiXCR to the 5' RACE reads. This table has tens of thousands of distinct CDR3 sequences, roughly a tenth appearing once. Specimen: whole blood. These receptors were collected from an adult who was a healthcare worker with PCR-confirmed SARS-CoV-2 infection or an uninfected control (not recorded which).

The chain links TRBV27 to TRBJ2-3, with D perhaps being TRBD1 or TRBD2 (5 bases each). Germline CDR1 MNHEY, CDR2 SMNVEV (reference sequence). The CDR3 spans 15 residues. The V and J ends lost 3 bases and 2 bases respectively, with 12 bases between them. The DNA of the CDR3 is TGTGCCAGCAGTTTTAGGGACCCCTTCACAGATACGCAGTATTTT. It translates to CASSFRDPFTDTQYF.

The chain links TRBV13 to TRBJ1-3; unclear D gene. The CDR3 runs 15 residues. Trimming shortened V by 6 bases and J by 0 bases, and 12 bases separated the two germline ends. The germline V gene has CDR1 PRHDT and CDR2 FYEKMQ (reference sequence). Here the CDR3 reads CASSTGPNSGNTIYF. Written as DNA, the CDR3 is TGTGCCAGCAGTACCGGACCGAACTCTGGAAACACCATATATTTT.

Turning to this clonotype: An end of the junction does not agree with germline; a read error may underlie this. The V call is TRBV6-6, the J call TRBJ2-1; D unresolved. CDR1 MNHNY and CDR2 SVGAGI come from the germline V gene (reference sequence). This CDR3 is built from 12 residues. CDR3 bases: TGTGCCAGCAGTTACGGTACCAATGAACAGTTCTTC. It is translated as CASSYGTNEQFF.

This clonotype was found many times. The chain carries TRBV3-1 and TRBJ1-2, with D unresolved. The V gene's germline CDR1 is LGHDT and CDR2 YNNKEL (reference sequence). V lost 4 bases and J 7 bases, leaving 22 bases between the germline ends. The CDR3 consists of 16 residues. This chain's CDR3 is CASSPEGRHSSFGYTF. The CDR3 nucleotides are TGTGCCAGCAGCCCCGAAGGTCGGCATTCCTCCTTTGGCTACACCTTC.

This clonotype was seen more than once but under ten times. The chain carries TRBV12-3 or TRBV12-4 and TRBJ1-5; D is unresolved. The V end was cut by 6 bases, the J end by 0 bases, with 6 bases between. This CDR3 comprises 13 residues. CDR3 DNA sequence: TGTGCCAGCAGCCGTAATAGCAATCAGCCCCAGCATTTT. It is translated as CASSRNSNQPQHF.

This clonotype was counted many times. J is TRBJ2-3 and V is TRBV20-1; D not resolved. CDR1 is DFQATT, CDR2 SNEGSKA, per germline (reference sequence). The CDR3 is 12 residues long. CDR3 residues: CSAYGLTDTQYF. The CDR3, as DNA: TGCAGCGCCTACGGCCTCACAGATACGCAGTATTTT.

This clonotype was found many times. For the CDR3, the DNA is TGCAGCGTTGCAGCGGGAGGGCCAACGAACACCGGGGAGCTGTTTTTT. Translated: CSVAAGGPTNTGELFF. V gene TRBV29-1 combines with J gene TRBJ2-2, with TRBD2 matching 10 bases. The junction had 5 bases not matched to a gene; V was cut back by 4 bases and J by 0 bases. CDR1 and CDR2 from the germline V gene are SQVTM and ANQGSEA. CDR3 length: 16 amino acids.

Written as DNA, the CDR3 is TGTGCCAGCAGTTCCAAACCCTGGCGGGAGGGGTCCTACGAGCAGTACTTC. This sequence encodes CASSSKPWREGSYEQYF. The rearrangement joins TRBV27 to TRBJ2-7; 9 nucleotides line up with TRBD2. V lost 4 bases and J lost 1; bases outside the gene matches: 11. The CDR3 length is 17 residues. Germline CDR1 and CDR2: MNHEY and SMNVEV (reference sequence).

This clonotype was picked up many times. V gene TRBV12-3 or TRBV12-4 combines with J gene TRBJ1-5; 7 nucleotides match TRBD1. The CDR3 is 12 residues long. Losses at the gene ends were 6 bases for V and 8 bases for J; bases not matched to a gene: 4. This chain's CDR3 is CASRQTGEPQHF. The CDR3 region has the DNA TGTGCCAGCAGGCAAACAGGGGAGCCCCAGCATTTT.

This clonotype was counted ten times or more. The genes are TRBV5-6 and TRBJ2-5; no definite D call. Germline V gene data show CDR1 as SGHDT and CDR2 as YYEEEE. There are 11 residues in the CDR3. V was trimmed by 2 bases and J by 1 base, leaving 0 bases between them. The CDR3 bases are TGTGCCAGCAGCTTCCAAGAGACCCAGTACTTC. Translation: CASSFQETQYF. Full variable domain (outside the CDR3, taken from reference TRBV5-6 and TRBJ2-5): DAGVTQSPTHLIKTRGQQVTLRCSPKSGHDTVSWYQQALGQGPQFIFQYYEEEERQRGNFPDRFSGHQFPNYSSELNVNALLLGDSALYLCASSFQETQYFGPGTRLLVL.

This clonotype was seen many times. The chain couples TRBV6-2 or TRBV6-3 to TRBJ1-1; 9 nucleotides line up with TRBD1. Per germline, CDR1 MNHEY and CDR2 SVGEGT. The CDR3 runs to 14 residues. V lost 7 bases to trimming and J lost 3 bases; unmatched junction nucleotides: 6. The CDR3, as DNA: TGTGCCAGCACAAGTACAGGGGGCCACACTGAAGCTTTCTTT. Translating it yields CASTSTGGHTEAFF.

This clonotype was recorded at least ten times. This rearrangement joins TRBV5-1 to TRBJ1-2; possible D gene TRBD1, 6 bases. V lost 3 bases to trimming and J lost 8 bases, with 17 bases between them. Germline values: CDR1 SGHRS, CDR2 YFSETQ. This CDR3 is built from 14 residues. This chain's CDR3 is CASSSGTPAIGYTF. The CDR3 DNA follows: TGCGCCAGCAGCTCCGGGACACCGGCTATCGGCTACACCTTC.

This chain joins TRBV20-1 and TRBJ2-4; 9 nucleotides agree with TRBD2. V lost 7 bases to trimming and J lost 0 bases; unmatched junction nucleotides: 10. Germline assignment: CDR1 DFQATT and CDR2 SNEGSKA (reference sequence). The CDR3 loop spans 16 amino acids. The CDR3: CSGTSVQTLAKNIQYF. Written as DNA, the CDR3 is TGCAGTGGGACTAGCGTTCAGACCTTAGCCAAAAACATTCAGTACTTC.

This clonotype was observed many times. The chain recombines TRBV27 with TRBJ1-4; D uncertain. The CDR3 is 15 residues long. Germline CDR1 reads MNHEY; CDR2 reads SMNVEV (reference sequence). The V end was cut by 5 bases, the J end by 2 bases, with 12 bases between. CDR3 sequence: CASSRGRFTNEKLFF. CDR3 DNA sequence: TGTGCCAGCAGTAGAGGACGGTTTACTAATGAAAAACTGTTTTTT.

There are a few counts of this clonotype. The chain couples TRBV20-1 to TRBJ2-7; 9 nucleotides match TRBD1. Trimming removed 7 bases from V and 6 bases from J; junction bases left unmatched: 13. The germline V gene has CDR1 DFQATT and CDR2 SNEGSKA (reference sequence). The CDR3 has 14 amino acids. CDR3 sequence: CSVPDRGTRSEQYF. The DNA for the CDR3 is TGCAGTGTACCGGACAGGGGCACTAGGAGCGAGCAGTACTTC.

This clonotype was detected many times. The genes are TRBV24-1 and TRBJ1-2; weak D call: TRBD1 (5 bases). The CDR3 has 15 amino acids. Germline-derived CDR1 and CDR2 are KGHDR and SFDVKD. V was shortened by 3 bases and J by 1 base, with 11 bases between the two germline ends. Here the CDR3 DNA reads TGTGCCACCAGTGATGGGGACGTCTTTAACTATGGCTACACCTTC. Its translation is CATSDGDVFNYGYTF.

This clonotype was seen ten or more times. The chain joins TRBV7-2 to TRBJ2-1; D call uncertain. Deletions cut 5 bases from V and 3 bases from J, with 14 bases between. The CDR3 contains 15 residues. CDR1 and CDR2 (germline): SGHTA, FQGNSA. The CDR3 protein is CASSPSPLDYNEQFF. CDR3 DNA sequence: TGTGCCAGCAGCCCTTCGCCTTTGGACTACAATGAGCAGTTCTTC.

CDR3 loop: CASSHSSGGNGYTF. Here the CDR3 DNA reads TGTGCCAGCAGCCACTCAAGTGGGGGCAATGGCTACACCTTC. The rearrangement joins TRBV12-3 or TRBV12-4 to TRBJ1-2; tentatively, D is TRBD1 (6 bases). V was cut by 6 bases and J by 6 bases, with 17 bases left in between. The CDR3 is 14 amino acids.

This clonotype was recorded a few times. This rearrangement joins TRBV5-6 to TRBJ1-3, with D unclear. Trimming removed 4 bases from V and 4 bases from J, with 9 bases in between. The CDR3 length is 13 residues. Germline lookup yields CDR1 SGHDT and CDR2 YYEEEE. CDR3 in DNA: TGTGCCAGCAGCCTCATACGAGGAAACACCATATATTTT. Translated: CASSLIRGNTIYF.

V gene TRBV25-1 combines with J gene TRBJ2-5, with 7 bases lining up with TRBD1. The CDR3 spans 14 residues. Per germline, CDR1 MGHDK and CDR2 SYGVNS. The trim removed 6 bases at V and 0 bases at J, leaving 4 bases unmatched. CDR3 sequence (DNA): TGTGCCAGCAGCCGGGACAGAGACCAAGAGACCCAGTACTTC. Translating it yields CASSRDRDQETQYF.